This T cell receptor (beta chain) comes out of a study of blood T cell repertoires in COVID-19. Study-wide background: Specimens from acute and convalescent COVID-19 originated in the United States, Italy and Spain. PBMCs, B-cell-depleted T cells, or T cells provided the cDNA or gDNA that made up the material.

Researchers sorted participants into cohorts using their self-reported clinical history. CDR1 MNHNY and CDR2 SVGAGI come from the germline V gene (reference sequence). This CDR3 has 13 amino acids. Losses at the gene ends were 11 bases for V and 10 bases for J; bases not matched to a gene: 11. Original analysis: Using reference gene primer amplification, nucleated cell counts were estimated. The data were produced by immunoSEQ multiplex PCR, yet TCRdb's version contains in-frame clones alone and is incomplete. That table furnishes V, J and clone size, whereas the DNA furnished D and trimming. The sample consists of around 250,000 clones, around 80% of them appearing once.

This clonotype was sampled from a man aged 25-45 years with acute COVID-19. The sequenced sample was PBMCs or T cells enriched from blood (not recorded which). V gene TRBV6-6 combines with J gene TRBJ1-6, with 7 bases that match TRBD1. Here the CDR3 reads CAAWTGRGSPLHF. CDR3 nucleotide sequence: TGTGCCGCGTGGACAGGACGCGGATCACCCCTCCACTTT.